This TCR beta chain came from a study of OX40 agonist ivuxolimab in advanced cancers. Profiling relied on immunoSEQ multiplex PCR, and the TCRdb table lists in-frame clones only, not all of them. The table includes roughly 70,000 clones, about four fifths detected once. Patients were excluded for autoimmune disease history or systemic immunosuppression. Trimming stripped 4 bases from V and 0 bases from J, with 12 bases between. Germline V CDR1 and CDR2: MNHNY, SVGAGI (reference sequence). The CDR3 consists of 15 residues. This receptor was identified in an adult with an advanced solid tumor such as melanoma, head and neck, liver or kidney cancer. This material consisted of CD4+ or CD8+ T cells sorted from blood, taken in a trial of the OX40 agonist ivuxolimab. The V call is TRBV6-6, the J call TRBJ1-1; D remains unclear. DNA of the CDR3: TGTGCCAGCAGTTCCGGCTGGCCCATGAACACTGAAGCTTTCTTT. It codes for CASSSGWPMNTEAFF.